Listed here is a single T cell receptor (beta chain). Its antigen has not been determined. No base-level quality is on record; no much larger clone is a single base apart. The data belong to a study of Siglec-9 on CD8 T cells in melanoma (dated 2019 in TCRdb). Study-wide context: The study investigated Siglec-9 expression on CD8+ T cells and the role of Siglec-9 in regulating T cells in the melanoma tumor microenvironment.

Per the germline V gene (reference sequence), LNHDA is the CDR1 and SQIVND is the CDR2. CDR3 length: 11 amino acids, cysteine to phenylalanine. The read is trimmed to its CDR3 DNA, 33 bases read in frame from base 1. Trimming removed 7 bases from V and 8 bases from J, leaving 10 bases between the germline ends. Findings and caveats that apply to the study as a whole: According to the report, an effector memory CD8+ T-cell subset that seemed to build up inside melanoma tumors was both marked and regulated by Siglec-9.

Libraries were prepared through the immunoSEQ multiplex PCR assay. TCRdb provides this immuneACCESS table in a form limited to in-frame rearrangements. Some clones are lacking; in checked studies, under half of them reflect an unresolved V gene, and why the rest are absent is not known. For this sample the table gives approximately 35,000 clones, of which approximately 83% were detected only once. Under 2% of the sample goes to the ten largest clones. The origin of this receptor is a human donor in good health. Material for sequencing was Siglec-9- CD8+ T cells sorted from blood. Taken with the paper, the label for cell subset or site translates to: CD8 T cells lacking Siglec-9. The chain employs TRBV19 and TRBJ2-3; tentative D gene TRBD2, with 5 bases matching. The nucleotides are TGTGCCAGTAACTGGGGAGCTACGCAGTATTTT. It encodes CASNWGATQYF.